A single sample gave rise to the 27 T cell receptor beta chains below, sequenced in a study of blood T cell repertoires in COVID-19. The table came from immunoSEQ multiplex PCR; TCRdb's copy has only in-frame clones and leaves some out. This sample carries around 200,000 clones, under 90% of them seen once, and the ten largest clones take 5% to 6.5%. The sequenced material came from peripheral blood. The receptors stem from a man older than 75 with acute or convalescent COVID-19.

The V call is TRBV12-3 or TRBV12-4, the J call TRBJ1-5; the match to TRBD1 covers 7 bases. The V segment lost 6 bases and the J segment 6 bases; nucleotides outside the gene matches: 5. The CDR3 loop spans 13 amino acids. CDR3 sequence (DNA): TGTGCCAGCAGCCGGACAGGCCCTCAGCCCCAGCATTTT. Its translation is CASSRTGPQPQHF.

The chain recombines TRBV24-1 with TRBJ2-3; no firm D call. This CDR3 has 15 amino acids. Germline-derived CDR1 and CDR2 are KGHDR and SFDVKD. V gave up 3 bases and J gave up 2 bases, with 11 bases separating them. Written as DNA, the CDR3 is TGTGCCACCAGTGATCCAACCGAGAACACAGATACGCAGTATTTT. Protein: CATSDPTENTDTQYF.

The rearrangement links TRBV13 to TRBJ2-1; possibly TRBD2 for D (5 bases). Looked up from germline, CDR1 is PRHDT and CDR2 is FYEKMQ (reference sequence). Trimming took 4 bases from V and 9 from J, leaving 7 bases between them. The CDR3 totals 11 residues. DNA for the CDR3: TGTGCCAGCAGCTCCACTAGTGAGCAGTTCTTC. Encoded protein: CASSSTSEQFF.

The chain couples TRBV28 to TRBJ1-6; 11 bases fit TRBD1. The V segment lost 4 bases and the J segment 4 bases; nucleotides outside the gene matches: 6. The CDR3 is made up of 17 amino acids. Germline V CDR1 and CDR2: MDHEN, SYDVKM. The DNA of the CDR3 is TGTGCCAGCAGTTCACTAGGGACAGGGGGTTATAATTCACCCCTCCACTTT. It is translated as CASSSLGTGGYNSPLHF.

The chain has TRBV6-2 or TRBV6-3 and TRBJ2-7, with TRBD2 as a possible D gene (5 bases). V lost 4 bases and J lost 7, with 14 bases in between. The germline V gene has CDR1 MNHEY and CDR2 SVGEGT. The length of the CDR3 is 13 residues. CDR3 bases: TGTGCCAGCAGTTGGACCATACTAGGGGAGCAGTACGTC. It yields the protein CASSWTILGEQYV.

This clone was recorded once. The CDR3 DNA is TGTGCCAGCAGCTTCGGGACAGGGGGTTCGGAGCCCCAGCATTTT. It codes for CASSFGTGGSEPQHF. The rearrangement uses TRBV5-5 and TRBJ1-5; TRBD1 agrees at 11 bases. Germline trimming cut 2 bases from V and 8 bases from J; bases unmatched to any gene: 6. The CDR3 consists of 15 residues. In germline, CDR1 is SGHKS, CDR2 YYEKEE (reference sequence).

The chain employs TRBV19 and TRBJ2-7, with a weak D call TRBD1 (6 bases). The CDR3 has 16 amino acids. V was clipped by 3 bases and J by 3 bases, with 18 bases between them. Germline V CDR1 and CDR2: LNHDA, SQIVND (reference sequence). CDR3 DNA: TGTGCCAGTAGTATCCTGCCCGGGACAAGAAGCTACGAGCAGTACTTC. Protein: CASSILPGTRSYEQYF.

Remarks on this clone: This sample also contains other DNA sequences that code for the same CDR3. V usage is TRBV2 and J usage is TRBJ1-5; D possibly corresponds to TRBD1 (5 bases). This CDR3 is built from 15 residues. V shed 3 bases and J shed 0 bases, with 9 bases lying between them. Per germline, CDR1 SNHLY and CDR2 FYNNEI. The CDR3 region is CASSEGGYSNQPQHF. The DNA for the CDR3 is TGTGCCAGCAGTGAGGGGGGTTATAGCAATCAGCCCCAGCATTTT.

Here the CDR3 DNA reads TGTGCCAGCAGCCAAGAATATAGCGGGGTAAATGGCTACACCTTC. It is translated as CASSQEYSGVNGYTF. This chain links TRBV3-1 (or the pseudogene TRBV3-2) with TRBJ1-2; unclear D gene. CDR3 length: 15 residues. Germline loops: CDR1 LGHDT, CDR2 YNNKEL (reference sequence). V lost 0 bases and J lost 6, with 14 bases in between.

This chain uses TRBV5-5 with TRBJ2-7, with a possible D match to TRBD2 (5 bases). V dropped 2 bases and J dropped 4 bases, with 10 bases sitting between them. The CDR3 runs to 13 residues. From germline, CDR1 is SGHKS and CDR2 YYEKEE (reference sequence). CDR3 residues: CASSFGGGYEQYV. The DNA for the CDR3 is TGTGCCAGCAGCTTCGGTGGCGGGTACGAGCAGTACGTC.

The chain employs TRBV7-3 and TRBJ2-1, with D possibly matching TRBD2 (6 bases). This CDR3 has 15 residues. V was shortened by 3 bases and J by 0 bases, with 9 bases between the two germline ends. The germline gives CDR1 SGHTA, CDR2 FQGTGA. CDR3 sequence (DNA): TGTGCCAGCAGCTTTGCGGGGAGCTCCTACAATGAGCAGTTCTTC. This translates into CASSFAGSSYNEQFF.

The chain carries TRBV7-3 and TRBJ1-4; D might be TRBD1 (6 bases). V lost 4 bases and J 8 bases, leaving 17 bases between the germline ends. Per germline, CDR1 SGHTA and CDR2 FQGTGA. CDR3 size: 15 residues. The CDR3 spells CASSSYRVVREKLFF. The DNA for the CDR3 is TGTGCCAGCAGCTCTTACAGGGTGGTAAGGGAAAAACTGTTTTTT.

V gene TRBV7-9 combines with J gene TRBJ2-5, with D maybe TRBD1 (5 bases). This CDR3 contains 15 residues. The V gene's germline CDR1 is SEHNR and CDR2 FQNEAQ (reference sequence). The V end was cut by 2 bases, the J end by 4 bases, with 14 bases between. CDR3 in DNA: TGTGCCAGCAGCTTACGACAGACACTGGCAGAGACCCAGTACTTC. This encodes CASSLRQTLAETQYF.

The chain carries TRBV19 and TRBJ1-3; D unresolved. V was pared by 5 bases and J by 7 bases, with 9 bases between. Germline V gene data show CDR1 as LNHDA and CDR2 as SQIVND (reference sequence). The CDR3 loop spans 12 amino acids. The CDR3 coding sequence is TGTGCCAGTAGTGTCGGTATGAACACCATATATTTT. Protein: CASSVGMNTIYF.

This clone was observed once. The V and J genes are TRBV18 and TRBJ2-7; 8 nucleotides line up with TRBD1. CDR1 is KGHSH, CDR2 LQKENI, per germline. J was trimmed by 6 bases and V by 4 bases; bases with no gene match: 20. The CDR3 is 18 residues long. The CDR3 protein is CASSLMAPGGATGGEQYV. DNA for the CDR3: TGTGCCAGCTCACTGATGGCCCCAGGGGGCGCTACGGGTGGCGAGCAGTACGTC.

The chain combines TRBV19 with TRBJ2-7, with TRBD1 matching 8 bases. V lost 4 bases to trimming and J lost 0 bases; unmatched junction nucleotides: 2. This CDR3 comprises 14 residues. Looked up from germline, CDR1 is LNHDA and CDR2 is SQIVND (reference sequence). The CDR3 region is CASSRTGPSYEQYF. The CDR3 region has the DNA TGTGCCAGTAGTAGGACAGGGCCCTCCTACGAGCAGTACTTC.

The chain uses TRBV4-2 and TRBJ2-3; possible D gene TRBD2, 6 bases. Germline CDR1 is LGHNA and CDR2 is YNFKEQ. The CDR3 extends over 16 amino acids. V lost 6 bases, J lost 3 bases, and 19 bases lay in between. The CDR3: CASRRDAQSGTDTQYF. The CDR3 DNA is TGTGCCAGCAGGAGGGACGCCCAGAGCGGGACAGATACGCAGTATTTT.

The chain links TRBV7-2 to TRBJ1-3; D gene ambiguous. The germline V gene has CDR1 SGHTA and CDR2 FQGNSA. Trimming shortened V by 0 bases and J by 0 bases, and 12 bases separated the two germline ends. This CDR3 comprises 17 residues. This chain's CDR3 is CASSLATGLPSGNTIYF. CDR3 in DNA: TGTGCCAGCAGCTTAGCGACGGGTCTGCCCTCTGGAAACACCATATATTTT.

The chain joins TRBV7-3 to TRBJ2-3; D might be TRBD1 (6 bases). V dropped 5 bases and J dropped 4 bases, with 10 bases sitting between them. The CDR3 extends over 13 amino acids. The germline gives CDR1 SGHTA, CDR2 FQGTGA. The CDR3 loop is CASSGQLSDTQYF. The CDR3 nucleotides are TGTGCCAGCAGCGGACAGCTCTCAGATACGCAGTATTTT.

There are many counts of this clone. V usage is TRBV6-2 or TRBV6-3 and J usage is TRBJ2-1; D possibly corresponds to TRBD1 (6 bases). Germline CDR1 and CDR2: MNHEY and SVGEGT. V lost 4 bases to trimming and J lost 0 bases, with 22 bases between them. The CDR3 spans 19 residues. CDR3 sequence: CASSSLPGQLTNSYNEQFF. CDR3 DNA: TGTGCCAGCAGTTCCCTCCCTGGACAGTTGACCAACTCCTACAATGAGCAGTTCTTC.

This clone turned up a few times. The CDR3 loop reads CSVDRQGGTEAFF. For the CDR3, the DNA is TGCAGCGTTGACAGACAGGGCGGGACTGAAGCTTTCTTT. The chain has TRBV29-1 and TRBJ1-1; 7 nucleotides align to TRBD1. CDR3 length equals 13 residues. CDR1 is SQVTM and CDR2 is ANQGSEA in the germline V gene. Trimming took 3 bases from V and 5 from J; bases not matched to a gene: 6.

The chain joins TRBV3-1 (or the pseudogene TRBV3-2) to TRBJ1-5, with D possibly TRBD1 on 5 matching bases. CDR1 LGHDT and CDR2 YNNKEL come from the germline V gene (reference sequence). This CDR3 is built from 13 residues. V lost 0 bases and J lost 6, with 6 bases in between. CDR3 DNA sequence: TGTGCCAGCAGCCAAGATGACAGTCAGCCCCAGCATTTT. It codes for CASSQDDSQPQHF.

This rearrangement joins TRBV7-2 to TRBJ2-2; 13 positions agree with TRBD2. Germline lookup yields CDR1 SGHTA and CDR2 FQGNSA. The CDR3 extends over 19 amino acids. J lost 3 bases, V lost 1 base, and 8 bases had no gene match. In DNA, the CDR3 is TGTGCCAGCAGCTTAGTAGTACTAGCGGGAGGGCGGGACACCGGGGAGCTGTTTTTT. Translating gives CASSLVVLAGGRDTGELFF.

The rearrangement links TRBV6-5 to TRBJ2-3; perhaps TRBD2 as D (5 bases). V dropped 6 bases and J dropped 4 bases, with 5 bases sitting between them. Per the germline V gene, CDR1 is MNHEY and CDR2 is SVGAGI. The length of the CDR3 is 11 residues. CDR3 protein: CASRLADTQYF. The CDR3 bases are TGTGCCAGCAGACTAGCAGATACGCAGTATTTT.

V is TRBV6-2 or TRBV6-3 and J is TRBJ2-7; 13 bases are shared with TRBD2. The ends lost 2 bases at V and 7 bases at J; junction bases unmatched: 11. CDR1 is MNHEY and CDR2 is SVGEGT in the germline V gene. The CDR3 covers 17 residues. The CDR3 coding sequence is TGTGCCAGCAGTTACCACCCCGGACTAGCGGGAGTGAAGGAGCAGTACTTC. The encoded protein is CASSYHPGLAGVKEQYF.

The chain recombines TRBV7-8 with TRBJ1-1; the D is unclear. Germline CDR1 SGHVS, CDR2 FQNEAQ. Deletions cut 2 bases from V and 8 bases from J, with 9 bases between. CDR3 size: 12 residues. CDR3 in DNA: TGTGCCAGCAGCTTATTAGCTACAGAAGCTTTCTTT. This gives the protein CASSLLATEAFF.

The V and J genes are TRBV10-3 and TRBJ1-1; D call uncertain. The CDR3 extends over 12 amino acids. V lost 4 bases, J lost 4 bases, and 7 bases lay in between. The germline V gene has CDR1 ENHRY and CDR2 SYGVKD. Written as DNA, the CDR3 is TGTGCCATCAGTGTGGAGGGCACTGAAGCTTTCTTT. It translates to CAISVEGTEAFF.